This TCR beta chain was captured in a study of response to subunit inactivated influenza vaccine. Overall study findings and caveats: Authors suggested seasonal influenza vaccinations each recruit few new T cells.

This clonotype was detected ten times or more. Its specificity is unknown. There are 13 residues in the CDR3. Per the germline V gene, CDR1 is SQVTM and CDR2 is ANQGSEA. Trimming at V came to 1 base and at J to 5 bases, leaving 3 bases not matched to a gene. TCRdb recomputed calls from the RT-PCR reads with MiXCR, one row per CDR3 protein. The repertoire holds more than 450,000 distinct CDR3 sequences, with 12% as singletons. Sequenced here: PBMCs from blood, sampled on the day of vaccination. The TCR was taken from a man in his fifties or sixties who received an inactivated influenza vaccine. The genes are TRBV29-1 and TRBJ2-3; 7 nucleotides agree with TRBD2. The CDR3 sequence: CSVEAGGGDTQYF. The CDR3 DNA follows: TGCAGCGTTGAAGCGGGAGGTGGAGATACGCAGTATTTT.